The next 3 T cell receptor beta chains were all read from a single sample in a study of beta chain features in type 1 diabetes. Findings and limits, study-wide: Moderate but significant shortening of TCRB CDR3s was recorded in all four CD4+ subsets from Type 1 diabetes patients.

Antigens for these TCRs are unknown. Expressed TCRB transcripts were sequenced because the entire RNA isolate underwent reverse transcription. The data were produced by immunoSEQ multiplex PCR, yet TCRdb's version contains in-frame clones alone and is incomplete. The table includes 93,000 or so clones, over 25% detected once. Sequencing was performed on central memory CD4+ T cells from blood. The receptors were gathered from a woman younger than 30 with type 1 diabetes.

Only a few counts were recorded for this clone. The V gene is TRBV7-2, the J gene TRBJ2-3; tentative D call: TRBD2 (5 bases). Germline V gives CDR1 SGHTA, CDR2 FQGNSA. The V end was cut by 0 bases, the J end by 0 bases, with 13 bases between. The CDR3 extends over 17 amino acids. The CDR3 coding sequence is TGTGCCAGCAGCTTAGCTGGACTCCCCTTGAGCACAGATACGCAGTATTTT. Protein: CASSLAGLPLSTDTQYF.

The V and J genes are TRBV11-3 and TRBJ2-2, with 7 nucleotides matching TRBD1. V trimming: 5 bases; J trimming: 4 bases; junction bases outside the gene matches: 4. Germline V gene sequence: CDR1 SGHNT, CDR2 YENEEA. CDR3 length: 14 amino acids. CDR3 in DNA: TGTGCCAGCAGCCCCCGGACAGGCACCGGGGAGCTGTTTTTT. Translating it yields CASSPRTGTGELFF.

V and J are TRBV7-2 and TRBJ2-5; weak D call: TRBD2 (5 bases). The germline gives CDR1 SGHTA, CDR2 FQGNSA. The CDR3 totals 14 residues. Trimming took off 5 bases at V and 5 bases at J, with 15 bases between the two ends. CDR3 region: CASSLGLRRETQYF. CDR3 in DNA: TGTGCCAGCAGCCTTGGACTGAGGAGGGAGACCCAGTACTTC. Variable domain in full (rest from reference TRBV7-2 and TRBJ2-5): GAGVSQSPSNKVTEKGKDVELRCDPISGHTALYWYRQSLGQGLEFLIYFQGNSAPDKSGLPSDRFSAERTGGSVSTLTIQRTQQEDSAVYLCASSLGLRRETQYFGPGTRLLVL.